This section outlines one TCR beta chain sequence together with its context. Its specificity is not known. This entry belongs to a study of shared clonotypes between healthy human individuals. Study observations and caveats: The sole specimen, blood, was sampled, and tissue repertoires likely differ.

The V end lost 1 base, the J end lost 2 bases, and 9 bases lay between the germline ends. Germline CDR1 reads SEHNR; CDR2 reads FQNEAQ (reference sequence). The CDR3 totals 15 residues. Sequencing used immunoSEQ multiplex PCR; TCRdb keeps in-frame clones, though not all of them. The sample holds millions of clones, around 90% seen once. Sequencing was performed on naive CD4+ T cells sorted from blood. Subset: CD45RA+ positively selected. This TCR was sampled from a man aged 18 to 29 in good health. The chain links TRBV7-9 to TRBJ1-5; no reliable D call. CDR3 DNA sequence: TGTGCCAGCAGCTTAGGAGAGGGTGGCAATCAGCCCCAGCATTTT. Protein product: CASSLGEGGNQPQHF.